Presented here are 3 T cell receptor beta chains from one specimen sequenced in a study of early T cells in non-severe SARS-CoV-2 infection (dated by TCRdb to 2020 to 2022). Preparation of the library involved 5' RACE. The instrument was a NextSeq 500. Through fastp at Q25 and MiXCR, TCRdb rebuilt clones from the public reads, retaining in-frame beta chains. Every distinct CDR3 protein forms one entry, paired with its most common genes and DNA. The sample table records some 46,000 distinct CDR3 sequences; 6% to 6.5% of these occur just once. The top ten clonotypes cover about an eighth of the sample. The specimen was whole blood. The receptors shown here come from an adult who was a healthcare worker with PCR-confirmed SARS-CoV-2 infection or an uninfected control (not recorded which).

This chain uses TRBV12-3 or TRBV12-4 with TRBJ1-2; TRBD1 matches 9 bases. The length of the CDR3 is 15 residues. With V trimmed by 5 bases and J by 5 bases, 9 bases remained unmatched. The CDR3 region is CASSPRDREFYGYTF. The CDR3 region has the DNA TGTGCCAGCAGTCCCCGGGACAGGGAATTTTATGGCTACACCTTC.

This clonotype appeared many times. This chain joins TRBV12-3 or TRBV12-4 and TRBJ2-3, with 10 bases fitting TRBD2. There are 16 residues in the CDR3. Unmatched junction bases numbered 7, after V lost 3 bases and J lost 4 bases. CDR3 DNA: TGTGCCAGCAGTTTTTCCTTAGCGGGGGGATCAGATACGCAGTATTTT. Its protein product is CASSFSLAGGSDTQYF.

This clonotype was detected many times. The chain is built from TRBV10-2 and TRBJ1-1; D is uncertain. The CDR3 contains 15 residues. Trimming took 2 bases from V and 4 from J, leaving 14 bases between them. Per germline, CDR1 WSHSY and CDR2 SAAADI. The CDR3 nucleotides read TGCGCCAGCAGTGAGCCCGGCTTTGGTCGCACTGAAGCTTTCTTT. It encodes CASSEPGFGRTEAFF.